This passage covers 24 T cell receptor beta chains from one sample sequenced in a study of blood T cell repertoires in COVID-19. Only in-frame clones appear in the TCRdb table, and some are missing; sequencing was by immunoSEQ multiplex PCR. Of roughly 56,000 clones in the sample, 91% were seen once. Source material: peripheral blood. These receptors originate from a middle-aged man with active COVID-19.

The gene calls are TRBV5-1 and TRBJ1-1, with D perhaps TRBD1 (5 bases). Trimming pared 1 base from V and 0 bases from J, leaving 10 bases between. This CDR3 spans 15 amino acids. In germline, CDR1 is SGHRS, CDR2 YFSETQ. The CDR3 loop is CASSLYGGVNTEAFF. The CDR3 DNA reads TGCGCCAGCAGCTTGTATGGGGGGGTGAACACTGAAGCTTTCTTT.

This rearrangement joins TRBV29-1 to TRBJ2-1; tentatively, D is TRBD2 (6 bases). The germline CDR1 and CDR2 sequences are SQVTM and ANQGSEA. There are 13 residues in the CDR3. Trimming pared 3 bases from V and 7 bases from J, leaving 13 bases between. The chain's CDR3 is CSVEGLAPNEQFF. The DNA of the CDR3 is TGCAGCGTTGAGGGCCTAGCGCCTAATGAGCAGTTCTTC.

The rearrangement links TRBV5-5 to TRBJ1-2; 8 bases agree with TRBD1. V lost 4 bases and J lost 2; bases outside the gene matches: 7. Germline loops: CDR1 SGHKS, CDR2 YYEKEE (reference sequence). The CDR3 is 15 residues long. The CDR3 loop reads CASSQKAGGNYGYTF. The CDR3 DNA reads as TGTGCCAGCAGCCAGAAGGCAGGGGGCAACTATGGCTACACCTTC. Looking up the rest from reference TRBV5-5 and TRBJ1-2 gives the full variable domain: DAGVTQSPTHLIKTRGQQVTLRCSPISGHKSVSWYQQVLGQGPQFIFQYYEKEERGRGNFPDRFSARQFPNYSSELNVNALLLGDSALYLCASSQKAGGNYGYTFGSGTRLTVV.

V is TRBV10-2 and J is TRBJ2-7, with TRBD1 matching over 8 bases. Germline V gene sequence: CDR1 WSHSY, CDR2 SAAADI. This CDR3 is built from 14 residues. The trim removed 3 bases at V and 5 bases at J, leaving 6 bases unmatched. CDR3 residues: CASSERQGINEQYF. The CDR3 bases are TGCGCCAGCAGTGAAAGACAGGGGATAAACGAGCAGTACTTC.

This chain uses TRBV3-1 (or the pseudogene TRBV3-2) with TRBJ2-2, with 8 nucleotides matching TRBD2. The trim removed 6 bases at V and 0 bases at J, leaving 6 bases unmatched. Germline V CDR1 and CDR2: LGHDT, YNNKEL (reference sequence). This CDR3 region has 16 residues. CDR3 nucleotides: TGTGCCAGCAGTCGGGGGGGAGCTGCGAACACCGGGGAGCTGTTTTTT. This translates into CASSRGGAANTGELFF.

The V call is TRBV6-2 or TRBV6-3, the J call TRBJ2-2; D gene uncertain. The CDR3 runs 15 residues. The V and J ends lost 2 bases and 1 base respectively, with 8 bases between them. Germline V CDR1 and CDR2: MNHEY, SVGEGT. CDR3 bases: TGTGCCAGCAGTTACAGAGGTTTGAACACCGGGGAGCTGTTTTTT. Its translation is CASSYRGLNTGELFF.

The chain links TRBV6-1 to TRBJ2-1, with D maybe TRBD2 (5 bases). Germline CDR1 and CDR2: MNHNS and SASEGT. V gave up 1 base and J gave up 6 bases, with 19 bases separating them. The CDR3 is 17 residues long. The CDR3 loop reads CASSEGGVFTRRNEQFF. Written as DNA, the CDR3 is TGTGCCAGCAGTGAAGGGGGAGTATTTACCAGGCGCAATGAGCAGTTCTTC.

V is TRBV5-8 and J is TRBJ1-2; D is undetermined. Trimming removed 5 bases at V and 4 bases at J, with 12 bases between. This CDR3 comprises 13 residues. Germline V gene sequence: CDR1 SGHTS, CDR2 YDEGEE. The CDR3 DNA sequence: TGTGCCAGCAGAAATCTTAGGAGCTATGGCTACACCTTC. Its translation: CASRNLRSYGYTF.

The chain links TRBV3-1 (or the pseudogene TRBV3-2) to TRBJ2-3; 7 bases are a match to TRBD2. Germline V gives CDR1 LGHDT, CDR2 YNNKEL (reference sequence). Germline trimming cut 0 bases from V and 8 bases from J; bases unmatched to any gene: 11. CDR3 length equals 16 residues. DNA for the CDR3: TGTGCCAGCAGCCAAGACGCTAGCGGCAGCTTTGTTACGCAGTATTTT. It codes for CASSQDASGSFVTQYF.

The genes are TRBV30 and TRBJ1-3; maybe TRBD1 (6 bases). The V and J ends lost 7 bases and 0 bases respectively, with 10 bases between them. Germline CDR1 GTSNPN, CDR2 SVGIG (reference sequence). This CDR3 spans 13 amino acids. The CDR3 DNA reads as TGTGCCTCGACAGGTTTCTCTGGAAACACCATATATTTT. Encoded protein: CASTGFSGNTIYF.

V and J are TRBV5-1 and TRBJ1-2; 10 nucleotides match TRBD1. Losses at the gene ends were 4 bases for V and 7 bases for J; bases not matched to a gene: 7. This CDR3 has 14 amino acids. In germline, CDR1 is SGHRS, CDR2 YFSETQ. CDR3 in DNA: TGCGCCAGCAGCGGGGGACAGGGGATTGGTGGCTACACCTTC. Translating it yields CASSGGQGIGGYTF. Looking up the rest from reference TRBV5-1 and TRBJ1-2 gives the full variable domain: KAGVTQTPRYLIKTRGQQVTLSCSPISGHRSVSWYQQTPGQGLQFLFEYFSETQRNKGNFPGRFSGRQFSNSRSEMNVSTLELGDSALYLCASSGGQGIGGYTFGSGTRLTVV.

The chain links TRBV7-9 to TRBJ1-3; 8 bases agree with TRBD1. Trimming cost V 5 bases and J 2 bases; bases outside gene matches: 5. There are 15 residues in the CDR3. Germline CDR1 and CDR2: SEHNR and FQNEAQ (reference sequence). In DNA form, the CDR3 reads TGTGCCAGCAGCCTTCTGGACAGGGCTGGAAACACCATATATTTT. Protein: CASSLLDRAGNTIYF.

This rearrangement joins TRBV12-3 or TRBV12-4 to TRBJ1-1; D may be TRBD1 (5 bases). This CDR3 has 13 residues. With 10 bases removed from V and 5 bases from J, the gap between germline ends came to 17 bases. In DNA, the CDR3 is TGTGCCACGCGGGAGGGGTGGCGAACTGAAGCTTTCTTT. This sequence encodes CATREGWRTEAFF.

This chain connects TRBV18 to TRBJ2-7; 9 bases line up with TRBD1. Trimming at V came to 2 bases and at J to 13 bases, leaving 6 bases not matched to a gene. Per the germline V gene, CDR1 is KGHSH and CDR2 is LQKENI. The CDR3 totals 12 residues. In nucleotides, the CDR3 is TGTGCCAGCTCACCAGAGGCGGGACAGGGATACTTC. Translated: CASSPEAGQGYF. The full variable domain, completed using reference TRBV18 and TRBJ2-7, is NAGVMQNPRHLVRRRGQEARLRCSPMKGHSHVYWYRQLPEEGLKFMVYLQKENIIDESGMPKERFSAEFPKEGPSILRIQQVVRGDSAAYFCASSPEAGQGYFGPGTRLTVT.

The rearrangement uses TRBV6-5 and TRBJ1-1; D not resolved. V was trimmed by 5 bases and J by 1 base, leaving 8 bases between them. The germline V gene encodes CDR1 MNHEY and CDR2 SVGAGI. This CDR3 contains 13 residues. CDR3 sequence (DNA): TGTGCCAGCAGTACAAACAAGAACACTGAAGCTTTCTTT. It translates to CASSTNKNTEAFF.

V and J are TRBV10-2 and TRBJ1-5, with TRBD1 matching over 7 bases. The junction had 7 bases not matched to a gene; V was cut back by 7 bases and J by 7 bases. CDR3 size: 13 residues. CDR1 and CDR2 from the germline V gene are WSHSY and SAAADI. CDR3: CASKQGYDQPQHF. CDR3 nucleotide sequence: TGCGCCAGCAAACAGGGGTATGACCAGCCCCAGCATTTT.

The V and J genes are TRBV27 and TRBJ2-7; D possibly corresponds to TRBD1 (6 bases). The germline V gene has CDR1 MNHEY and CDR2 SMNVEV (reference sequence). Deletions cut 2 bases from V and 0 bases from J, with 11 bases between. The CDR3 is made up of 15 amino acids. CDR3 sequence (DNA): TGTGCCAGCAGTTTAGACAGGATGAGCTCCTACGAGCAGTACTTC. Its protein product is CASSLDRMSSYEQYF.

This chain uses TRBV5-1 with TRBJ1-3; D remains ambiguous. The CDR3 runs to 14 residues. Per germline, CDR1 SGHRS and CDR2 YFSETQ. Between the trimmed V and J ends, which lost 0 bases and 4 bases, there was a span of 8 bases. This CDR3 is CASSLVGVGNTIYF. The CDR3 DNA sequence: TGCGCCAGCAGCTTGGTCGGGGTCGGAAACACCATATATTTT.

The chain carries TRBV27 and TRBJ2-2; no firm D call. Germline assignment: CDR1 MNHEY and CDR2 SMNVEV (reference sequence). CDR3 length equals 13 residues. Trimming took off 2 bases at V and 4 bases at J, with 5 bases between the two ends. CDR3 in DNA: TGTGCCAGCAGTTTACTTAGCACCGGGGAGCTGTTTTTT. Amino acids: CASSLLSTGELFF.

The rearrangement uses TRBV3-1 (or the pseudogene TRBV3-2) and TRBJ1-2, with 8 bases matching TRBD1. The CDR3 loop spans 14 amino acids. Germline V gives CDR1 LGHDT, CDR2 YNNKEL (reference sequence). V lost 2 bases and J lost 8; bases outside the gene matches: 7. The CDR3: CASSQQGAASGYTF. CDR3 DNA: TGTGCCAGCAGCCAACAGGGGGCCGCGTCAGGCTACACCTTC.

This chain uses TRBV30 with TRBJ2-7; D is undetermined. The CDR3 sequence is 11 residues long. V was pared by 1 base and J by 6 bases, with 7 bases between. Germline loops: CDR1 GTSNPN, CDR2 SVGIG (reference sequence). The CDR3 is CAWSELAEQYF. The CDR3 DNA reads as TGTGCCTGGAGTGAGTTGGCCGAGCAGTACTTC.

CDR3 nucleotide sequence: TGTGCCAGCATGGGGAGGCCGGCGAATAATTCACCCCTCCACTTT. Its protein is CASMGRPANNSPLHF. J is TRBJ1-6 and V is TRBV2; no reliable D call. The V end lost 7 bases, the J end lost 5 bases, and 15 bases lay between the germline ends. Germline lookup yields CDR1 SNHLY and CDR2 FYNNEI. The length of the CDR3 is 15 residues.

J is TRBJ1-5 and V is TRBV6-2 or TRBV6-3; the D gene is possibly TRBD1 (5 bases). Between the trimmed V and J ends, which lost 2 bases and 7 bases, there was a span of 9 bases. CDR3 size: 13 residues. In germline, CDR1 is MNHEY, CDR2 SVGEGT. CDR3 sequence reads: CASSYRGDQPQHF. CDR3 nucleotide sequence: TGTGCCAGCAGTTACAGGGGCGACCAGCCCCAGCATTTT.

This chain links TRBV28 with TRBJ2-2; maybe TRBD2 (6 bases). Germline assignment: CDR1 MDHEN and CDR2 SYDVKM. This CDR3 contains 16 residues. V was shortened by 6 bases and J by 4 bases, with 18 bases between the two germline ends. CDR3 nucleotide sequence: TGTGCCAGCAGGACTAGGGAAAGCGGGCTCACCGGGGAGCTGTTTTTT. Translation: CASRTRESGLTGELFF.